This T cell receptor (beta chain) was captured in a study of post-analysis software for immune sequencing data. Study conclusions and caveats: Patients carried 5 or 6 TRBV segments more frequently than controls did, and TRBV5-6, TRBV5-1 and TRBV20-1 were among them.

This clonotype was found a few times. Its antigen is currently unknown. Prepared TCR beta cDNA libraries contained unique molecular identifiers. TCRdb redid the calling of the PCR reads with MiXCR, one entry per CDR3 protein. The sample carries 350,000 to 450,000 distinct CDR3 sequences, less than 40% recorded once. Germline V gives CDR1 KGHDR, CDR2 SFDVKD. V dropped 2 bases and J dropped 4 bases, with 4 bases sitting between them. The CDR3 loop spans 12 amino acids. Sequenced input: blood. This clonotype was obtained from a girl aged 10-17 years with multiple sclerosis. This chain uses TRBV24-1 with TRBJ1-2; D remains ambiguous. As DNA, the CDR3 is TGTGCCACCAGTGATTCCTTCTATGGCTACACCTTC. Protein: CATSDSFYGYTF.